The present TCR beta chain was sequenced within a study of blood T cell repertoires in COVID-19. Method: immunoSEQ multiplex PCR; TCRdb's copy keeps in-frame clones and lacks some. The repertoire consists of roughly 190,000 clones, with roughly four fifths occurring once and the leading ten covering approximately 12%. The CDR3 is made up of 14 amino acids. V was clipped by 4 bases and J by 6 bases, with 16 bases between them. Germline values: CDR1 SGHNT, CDR2 YENEEA. This clonotype was sampled from a man aged 40-55 years who had recovered from COVID-19. The chain uses TRBV11-3 and TRBJ2-7; the D gene is possibly TRBD1 (6 bases). Specimen: PBMCs or T cells enriched from blood (not recorded which). CDR3 protein: CASSSGGQRGEQYF. The CDR3 DNA is TGTGCCAGCAGCTCTGGAGGACAGAGAGGCGAGCAGTACTTC.